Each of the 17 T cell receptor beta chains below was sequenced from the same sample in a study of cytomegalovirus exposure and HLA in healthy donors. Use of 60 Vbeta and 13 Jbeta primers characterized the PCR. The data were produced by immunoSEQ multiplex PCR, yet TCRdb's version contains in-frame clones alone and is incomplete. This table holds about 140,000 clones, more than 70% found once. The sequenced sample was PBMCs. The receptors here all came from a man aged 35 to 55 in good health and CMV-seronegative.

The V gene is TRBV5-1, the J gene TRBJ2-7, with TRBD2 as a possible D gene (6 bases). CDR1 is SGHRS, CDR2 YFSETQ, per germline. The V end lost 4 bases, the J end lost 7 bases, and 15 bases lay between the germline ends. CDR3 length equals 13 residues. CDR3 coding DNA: TGCGCCAGCAGCGTCCACCCGGCGGGGGAGCAGTACTTC. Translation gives CASSVHPAGEQYF.

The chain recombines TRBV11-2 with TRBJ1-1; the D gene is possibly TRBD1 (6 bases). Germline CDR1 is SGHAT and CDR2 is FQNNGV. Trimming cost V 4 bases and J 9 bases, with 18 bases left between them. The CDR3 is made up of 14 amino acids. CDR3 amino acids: CASSSWGGARQAFF. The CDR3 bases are TGTGCCAGCAGCTCCTGGGGGGGGGCACGTCAAGCTTTCTTT.

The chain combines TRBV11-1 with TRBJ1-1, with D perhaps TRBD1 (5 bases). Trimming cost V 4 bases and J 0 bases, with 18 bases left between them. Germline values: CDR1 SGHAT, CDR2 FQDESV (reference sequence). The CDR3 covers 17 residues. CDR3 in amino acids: CASSSPRTRRMNTEAFF. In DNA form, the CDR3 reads TGTGCCAGCAGCTCGCCGCGGACAAGAAGAATGAACACTGAAGCTTTCTTT.

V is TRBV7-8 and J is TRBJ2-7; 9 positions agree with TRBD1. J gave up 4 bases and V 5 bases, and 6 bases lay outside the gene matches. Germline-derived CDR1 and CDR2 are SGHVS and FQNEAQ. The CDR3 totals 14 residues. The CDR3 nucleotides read TGTGCCAGCAGCCGGGACAGGGACCGATACGAGCAGTACTTC. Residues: CASSRDRDRYEQYF.

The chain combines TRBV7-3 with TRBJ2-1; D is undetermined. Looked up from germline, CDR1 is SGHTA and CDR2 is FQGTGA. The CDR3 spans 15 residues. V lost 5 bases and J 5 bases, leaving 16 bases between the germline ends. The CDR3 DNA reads TGTGCCAGCAGCCCTGATAGTTTACTAAACAATGAGCAGTTCTTC. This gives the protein CASSPDSLLNNEQFF.

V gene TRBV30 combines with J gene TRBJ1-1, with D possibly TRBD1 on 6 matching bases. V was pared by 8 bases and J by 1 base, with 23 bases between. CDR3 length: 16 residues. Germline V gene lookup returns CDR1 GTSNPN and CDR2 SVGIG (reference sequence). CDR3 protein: CAGEPTGWRRNTEAFF. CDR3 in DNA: TGTGCCGGAGAACCTACAGGGTGGCGGCGGAACACTGAAGCTTTCTTT.

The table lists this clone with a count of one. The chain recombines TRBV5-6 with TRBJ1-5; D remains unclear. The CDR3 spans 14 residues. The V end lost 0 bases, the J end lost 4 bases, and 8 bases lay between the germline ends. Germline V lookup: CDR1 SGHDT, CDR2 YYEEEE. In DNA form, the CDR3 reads TGTGCCAGCAGCTTGGGTTCGGGTAATCAGCCCCAGCATTTT. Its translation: CASSLGSGNQPQHF.

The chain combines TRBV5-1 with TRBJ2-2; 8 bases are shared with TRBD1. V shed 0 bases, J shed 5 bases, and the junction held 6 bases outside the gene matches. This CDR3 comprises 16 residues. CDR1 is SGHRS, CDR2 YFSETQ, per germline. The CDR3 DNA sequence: TGCGCCAGCAGCTTGGCGGTGACAGGGGCGACCGGGGAGCTGTTTTTT. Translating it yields CASSLAVTGATGELFF.

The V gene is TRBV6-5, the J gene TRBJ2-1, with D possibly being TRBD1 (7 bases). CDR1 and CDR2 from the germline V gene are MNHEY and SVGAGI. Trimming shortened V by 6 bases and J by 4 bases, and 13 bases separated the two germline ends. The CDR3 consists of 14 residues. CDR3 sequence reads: CASRAGQRYNEQFF. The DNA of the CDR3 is TGTGCCAGCAGGGCGGGACAGAGATACAATGAGCAGTTCTTC.

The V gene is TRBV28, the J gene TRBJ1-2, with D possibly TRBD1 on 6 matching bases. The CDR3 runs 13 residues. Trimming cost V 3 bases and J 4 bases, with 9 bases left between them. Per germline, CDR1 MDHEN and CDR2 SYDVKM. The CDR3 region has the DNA TGTGCCAGCAGTTTGCAGGGGTCCTATGGCTACACCTTC. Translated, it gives CASSLQGSYGYTF.

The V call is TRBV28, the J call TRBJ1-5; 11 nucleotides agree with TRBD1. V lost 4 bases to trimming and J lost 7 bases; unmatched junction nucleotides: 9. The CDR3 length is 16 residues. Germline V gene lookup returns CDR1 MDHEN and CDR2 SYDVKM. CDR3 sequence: CASSSADRGRGQPQHF. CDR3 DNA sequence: TGTGCCAGCAGTTCTGCGGACAGGGGGCGAGGGCAGCCCCAGCATTTT.

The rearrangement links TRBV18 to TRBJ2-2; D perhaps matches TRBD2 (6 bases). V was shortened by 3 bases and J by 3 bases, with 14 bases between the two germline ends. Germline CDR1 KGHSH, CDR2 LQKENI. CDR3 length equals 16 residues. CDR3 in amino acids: CASSPIGRGYTGELFF. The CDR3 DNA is TGTGCCAGCTCACCGATTGGGCGGGGCTACACCGGGGAGCTGTTTTTT.

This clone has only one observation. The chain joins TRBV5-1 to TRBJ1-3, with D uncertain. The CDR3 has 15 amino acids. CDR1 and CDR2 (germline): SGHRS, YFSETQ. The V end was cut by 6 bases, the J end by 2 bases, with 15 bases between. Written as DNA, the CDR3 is TGCGCCAGCAATTCAGAGGCGGGAACTGGAAACACCATATATTTT. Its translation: CASNSEAGTGNTIYF.

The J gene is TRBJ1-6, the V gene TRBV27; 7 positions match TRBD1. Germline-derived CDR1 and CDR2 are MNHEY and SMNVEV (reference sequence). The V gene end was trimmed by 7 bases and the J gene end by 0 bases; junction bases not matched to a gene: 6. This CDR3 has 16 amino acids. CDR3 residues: CASTQTGSSYNSPLHF. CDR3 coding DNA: TGTGCCAGCACCCAGACAGGGAGCTCCTATAATTCACCCCTCCACTTT.

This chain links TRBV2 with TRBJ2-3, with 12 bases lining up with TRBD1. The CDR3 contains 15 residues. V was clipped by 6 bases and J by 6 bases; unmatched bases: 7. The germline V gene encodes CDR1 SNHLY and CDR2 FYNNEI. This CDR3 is CASSGDRGRVDTQYF. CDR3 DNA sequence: TGTGCCAGCAGCGGGGACAGGGGGCGCGTGGATACGCAGTATTTT.

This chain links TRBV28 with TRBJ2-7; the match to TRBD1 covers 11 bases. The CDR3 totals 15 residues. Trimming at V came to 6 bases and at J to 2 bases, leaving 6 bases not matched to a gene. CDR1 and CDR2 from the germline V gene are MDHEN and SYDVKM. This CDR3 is CASSQDRGLPYEQYF. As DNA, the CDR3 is TGTGCCAGCAGCCAGGACAGGGGGCTCCCCTACGAGCAGTACTTC. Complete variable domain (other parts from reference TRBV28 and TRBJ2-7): DVKVTQSSRYLVKRTGEKVFLECVQDMDHENMFWYRQDPGLGLRLIYFSYDVKMKEKGDIPEGYSVSREKKERFSLILESASTNQTSMYLCASSQDRGLPYEQYFGPGTRLTVT.

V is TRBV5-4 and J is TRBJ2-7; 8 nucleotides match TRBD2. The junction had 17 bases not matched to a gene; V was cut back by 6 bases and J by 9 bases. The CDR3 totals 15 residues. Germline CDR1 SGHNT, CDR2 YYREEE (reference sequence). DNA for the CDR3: TGTGCCAGCACCGCCGGGGGGGGCCGGATTTCAGTGCAGTACTTC. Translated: CASTAGGGRISVQYF.